This TCR beta chain was profiled in a study of early T cells in non-severe SARS-CoV-2 infection. Study-wide context: From unsorted whole blood, bulk RNA was sequenced, and the chains remained unpaired.

In its sample, this clonotype was seen a few times. Individual cDNA molecules carried attached unique molecular identifiers. TCRdb re-analysed the 5' RACE reads in MiXCR, keeping a single row per CDR3 protein. The sample shows around 70,000 distinct CDR3 sequences, roughly 9% of them seen only once. V shed 4 bases and J shed 2 bases, with 12 bases lying between them. In germline, CDR1 is SGHDT, CDR2 YYEEEE. The CDR3 is 14 residues long. V usage is TRBV5-6 and J usage is TRBJ1-1; D is unclear. This clonotype originated in an adult who was a healthcare worker with PCR-confirmed SARS-CoV-2 infection or an uninfected control (not recorded which). Material for sequencing was whole blood. Written as DNA, the CDR3 is TGTGCCAGCAGCGGAGTTGGCGGTAACACTGAAGCTTTCTTT. It specifies CASSGVGGNTEAFF.